This T cell receptor beta chain was documented in a study of patients and donors after allogeneic stem cell transplantation. This clonotype was seen more than once but under ten times. TCRdb recomputed calls from the RT-PCR reads with MiXCR, one row per CDR3 protein. The sample lists approximately 200,000 distinct CDR3 sequences, 35% to 45% occurring once. The CDR3 runs to 13 residues. Deletions cut 8 bases from V and 7 bases from J, with 15 bases between. J is TRBJ1-5 and V is TRBV12-3 or TRBV12-4; no definite D call. The sequence was obtained from a human donor who was either an allogeneic HSCT recipient or a stem cell or donor lymphocyte infusion donor (not recorded which). It is not recorded whose cells these are; they may come from a transplant donor. The sample consisted of blood, either unsorted or a sorted T cell fraction (not recorded which). CDR3 sequence reads: CASGDYGMQPQHF. DNA for the CDR3: TGTGCCAGCGGGGATTACGGTATGCAGCCCCAGCATTTT.